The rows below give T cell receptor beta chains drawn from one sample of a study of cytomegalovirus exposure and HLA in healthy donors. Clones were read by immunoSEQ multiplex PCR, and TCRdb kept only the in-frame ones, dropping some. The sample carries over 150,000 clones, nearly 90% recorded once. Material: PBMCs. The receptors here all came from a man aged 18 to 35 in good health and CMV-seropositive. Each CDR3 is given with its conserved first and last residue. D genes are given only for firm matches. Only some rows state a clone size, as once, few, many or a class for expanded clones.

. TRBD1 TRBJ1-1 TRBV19 TGTGCCAGTAGTTCCTCAGGGGGTAGTCGCACTGAAGCTTTCTTT CASSSSGGSRTEAFF
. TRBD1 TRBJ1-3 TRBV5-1 TGCGCCAGCAGCCGTTGGACAGGAAGCTCTGGAAACACCATATATTTT CASSRWTGSSGNTIYF
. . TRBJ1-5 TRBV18 TGTGCCAGCTCACTCGCTAGTCAGGGGTTGGCCAGTCAGCCCCAGCATTTT CASSLASQGLASQPQHF
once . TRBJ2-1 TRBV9 TGTGCCAGCAGCGCCCCACAAGGACTCTACAATGAGCAGTTCTTC CASSAPQGLYNEQFF
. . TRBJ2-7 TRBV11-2 TGTGCCAGCAGCTTAGTTAGCCGCGAGCAGTACTTC CASSLVSREQYF
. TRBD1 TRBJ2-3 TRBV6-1 TGTGCCAGCAATAAGGGACAGGGCACAGATACGCAGTATTTT CASNKGQGTDTQYF
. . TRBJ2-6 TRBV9 TGTGCCAGCAGCGCGCTAACGAAGAGGGCCAACGTCCTGACTTTC CASSALTKRANVLTF
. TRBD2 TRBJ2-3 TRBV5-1 TGCGCCAGCAGCTTACTAGCGGGAGTATTAAATACGCAGTATTTT CASSLLAGVLNTQYF
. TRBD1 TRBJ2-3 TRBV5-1 TGCGCCAGCAGCTCCCGGGACAGGGGCACAGATACGCAGTATTTT CASSSRDRGTDTQYF
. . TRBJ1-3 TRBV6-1 TGTGCCAGCAGTGAACTGTCGGGGGTCGGAAACACCATATATTTT CASSELSGVGNTIYF
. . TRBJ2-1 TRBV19 TGTGCCAGTAGTATCTCTAGCCTGAGTGAGCAGTTCTTC CASSISSLSEQFF
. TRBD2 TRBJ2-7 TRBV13 TGTGCCAGTTCAAGCGGGAGTACCCACGAGCAGTACTTC CASSSGSTHEQYF
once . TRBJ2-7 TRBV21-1 TGTGCCAGCAGCGGCCGCCCGAGGTCGCCTCGGGAGCAGTACTTC CASSGRPRSPREQYF
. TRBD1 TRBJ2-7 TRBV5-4 TGTGCCAGCAGCTTGGGGGACAGGGGACGCGAGCAGTACTTC CASSLGDRGREQYF
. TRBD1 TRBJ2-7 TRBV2 TGTGCCAGCAGGGCCGGGACAGGGCTTCACGAGCAGTACTTC CASRAGTGLHEQYF
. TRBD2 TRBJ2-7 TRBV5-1 TGCGCCAGCAGCTTGGCCAGCGGGGGATCCTACGAGCAGTACTTC CASSLASGGSYEQYF
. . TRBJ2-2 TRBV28 TGTGCCAGCAGTTTAACGAGGGCCGGGGAGCTGTTTTTT CASSLTRAGELFF
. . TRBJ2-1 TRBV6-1 TGTGCCAGCAGTGTCGGGAATGAGCAGTTCTTC CASSVGNEQFF
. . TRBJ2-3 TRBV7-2 TGTGCCAGCAGCTTAGTTGCCAGGGGCACAGATACGCAGTATTTT CASSLVARGTDTQYF
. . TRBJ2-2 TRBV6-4 TGTGCCAGCAGATGGGACGTCGGGGGTTCCGGGGAGCTGTTTTTT CASRWDVGGSGELFF
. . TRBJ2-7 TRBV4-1 TGCGCCAGCAGCCAAGCTAGAGGCTCCTACGAGCAGTACTTC CASSQARGSYEQYF
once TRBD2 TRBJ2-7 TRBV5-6 TGTGCCAGCAGCTCCAACCTAGCGGTCTCCTACGAGCAGTACTTC CASSSNLAVSYEQYF
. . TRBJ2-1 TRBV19 TGTGCCAGTAGTATAGATCATCGCGGGGTGAATGAGCAGTTCTTC CASSIDHRGVNEQFF
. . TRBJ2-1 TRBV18 TGTGCCAGCTCACTAGCGAGCTCCTACAATGAGCAGTTCTTC CASSLASSYNEQFF
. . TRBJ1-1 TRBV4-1 TGCGCCAGCAGCCAAGAAGCCGCGTTGAACACTGAAGCTTTCTTT CASSQEAALNTEAFF
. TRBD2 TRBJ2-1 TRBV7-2 TGTGCCAGCAGCCGTAGCGGGAGGGCCGCCTACAATGAGCAGTTCTTC CASSRSGRAAYNEQFF
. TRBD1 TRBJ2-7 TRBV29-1 TGCAGCGTTGAAGATTGGGGGACAGGGGGGTACGAGCAGTACTTC CSVEDWGTGGYEQYF
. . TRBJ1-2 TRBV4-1 TGCGCCAGCAGTGACAGGCTTTGGGGCTACACCTTC CASSDRLWGYTF
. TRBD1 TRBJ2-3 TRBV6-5 TGTGCCAGCAGTTCCGGCAGGGGGCGTGATACGCAGTATTTT CASSSGRGRDTQYF
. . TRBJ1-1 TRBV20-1 TGCAGTGCCCCGGGGGCTTTCTTT CSAPGAFF
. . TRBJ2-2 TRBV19 TGTGCCAGTAGTATAGAACTCGACACCGGGGAGCTGTTTTTT CASSIELDTGELFF
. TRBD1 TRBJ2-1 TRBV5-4 TGTGCCAGCAGCTTGGCCCCCCAGGGGGAGAATGAGCAGTTCTTC CASSLAPQGENEQFF
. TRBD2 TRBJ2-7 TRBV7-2 TGTGCCAGCAGCCCCAAGACTAGCGGGAGCGCCTACGAGCAGTACTTC CASSPKTSGSAYEQYF
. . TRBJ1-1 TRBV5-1 TGCGCCAGCAGCAATCGAGGAGGGACTGAAGCTTTCTTT CASSNRGGTEAFF
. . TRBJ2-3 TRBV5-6 TGTGCCAGCAGCTTAAAGCGGCTCACAGATACGCAGTATTTT CASSLKRLTDTQYF
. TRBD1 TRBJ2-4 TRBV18 TGTGCCAGCTCACCAGCTACGCTACAGGGGGCCAAAAACATTCAGTACTTC CASSPATLQGAKNIQYF
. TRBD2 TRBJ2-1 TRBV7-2 TGTGCCAGCAGCTTAGGATCGAGCGGGAGGCTGCATGAGCAGTTCTTC CASSLGSSGRLHEQFF
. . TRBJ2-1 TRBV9 TGTGCCAGCAGCGTTTTAGTCGACAATGAGCAGTTCTTC CASSVLVDNEQFF
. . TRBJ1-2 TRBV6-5 TGTGCCAGCAGTTACTGGGACATCCGGGACGGCTACACCTTC CASSYWDIRDGYTF
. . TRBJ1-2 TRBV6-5 TGTGCCAGCAGTTATCGGCAGCTAGGAGGCTACACCTTC CASSYRQLGGYTF
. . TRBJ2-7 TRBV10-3 TGTGCCATCAGTGAGTCTTCGAGTTTCTACGAGCAGTACTTC CAISESSSFYEQYF
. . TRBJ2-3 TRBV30 TGTGCCTGGAGTGTAATCGGGAGTTTGGATACGCAGTATTTT CAWSVIGSLDTQYF
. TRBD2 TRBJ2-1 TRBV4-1 TGCGCCAGCAGCCAATCGCTAGCGGGAGCGTACAATGAGCAGTTCTTC CASSQSLAGAYNEQFF
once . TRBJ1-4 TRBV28 TGTGCCAGCAGGTTACGGACAGTTAATGAAAAACTGTTTTTT CASRLRTVNEKLFF
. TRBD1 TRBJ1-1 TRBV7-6 TGTGCCAGCAGCCCAAGGACAGGGAACATGAACACTGAAGCTTTCTTT CASSPRTGNMNTEAFF
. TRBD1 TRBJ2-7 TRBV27 TGTGCCAGTGGAAACAGGGGCTCCTACGAGCAGTACTTC CASGNRGSYEQYF
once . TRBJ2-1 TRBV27 TGTGCCAGCCTTTACAGTTGTCTCGGTTTTGCCCCACCCAATGAGCAGTTCTTC CASLYSCLGFAPPNEQFF